One sample yielded the 29 T cell receptor beta chains listed below, sequenced in a study of T-cell memory formation after mild COVID-19. TCRdb reanalysed the 5' RACE reads using MiXCR and keeps one entry per CDR3 protein. Of approximately 170,000 distinct CDR3 sequences in the sample, 13% were seen once. Material for sequencing was PBMCs or a T cell subset sorted from them (not recorded which). The source of these receptors is a young man who had mild COVID-19 (a few samples of this study predate the infection). Cell type and time point are not known.

This clonotype turned up a few times. The rearrangement joins TRBV7-9 to TRBJ1-4; D is ambiguous. The V end lost 4 bases, the J end lost 5 bases, and 11 bases lay between the germline ends. CDR3 length equals 14 residues. Germline loops: CDR1 SEHNR, CDR2 FQNEAQ (reference sequence). The CDR3 coding sequence is TGTGCCAGCAGCTCCGGTGATACGAATGAAAAACTGTTTTTT. Translating gives CASSSGDTNEKLFF.

This chain uses TRBV9 with TRBJ2-7; TRBD2 agrees at 10 bases. The J call may not be correct, given that the DNA end is closer to TRBJ2-5. The CDR3 covers 16 residues. In germline, CDR1 is SGDLS, CDR2 YYNGEE. This chain's CDR3 is CASSVEASGSRETQYF. The CDR3 DNA reads as TGTGCCAGCAGCGTAGAGGCTAGCGGGAGCCGGGAGACCCAGTACTTC.

The genes are TRBV6-5 and TRBJ2-7; unclear D gene. V was trimmed by 4 bases and J by 2 bases, leaving 9 bases between them. The germline V gene encodes CDR1 MNHEY and CDR2 SVGAGI. CDR3 length equals 13 residues. CDR3 in amino acids: CASSLKGPYEQYF. The CDR3, as DNA: TGTGCCAGCAGTTTAAAGGGTCCCTACGAGCAGTACTTC.

The J gene is TRBJ1-5, the V gene TRBV2; no definite D call. CDR3 length equals 12 residues. The V and J ends lost 2 bases and 9 bases respectively, with 8 bases between them. The germline gives CDR1 SNHLY, CDR2 FYNNEI. CDR3 DNA: TGTGCCAGCAGTGAACAAGGACGGCCCCAGCATTTT. This sequence encodes CASSEQGRPQHF.

There are a few counts of this clonotype. The chain carries TRBV12-3 or TRBV12-4 and TRBJ1-1; possible D gene TRBD1, 5 bases. Trimming cost V 5 bases and J 0 bases, with 13 bases left between them. This CDR3 contains 15 residues. CDR3 nucleotides: TGTGCCAGCAGTCCCCGGGGGTCCATGAACACTGAAGCTTTCTTT. Its protein is CASSPRGSMNTEAFF.

This chain connects TRBV7-9 to TRBJ2-2; D is ambiguous. Trimming shortened V by 2 bases and J by 0 bases, and 19 bases separated the two germline ends. The CDR3 length is 19 residues. Germline assignment: CDR1 SEHNR and CDR2 FQNEAQ (reference sequence). The CDR3 DNA is TGTGCCAGCAGCTTAACCTCCTCAGCCCGACCTACGAACACCGGGGAGCTGTTTTTT. Translation gives CASSLTSSARPTNTGELFF.

This clonotype has just a few counts. This chain's CDR3 is CASTRSGPLRYTGELFF. The CDR3 nucleotides read TGTGCCAGCACCCGGTCGGGACCCCTCCGGTACACCGGGGAGCTGTTTTTT. The gene calls are TRBV5-4 and TRBJ2-2; TRBD1 or TRBD2 may be the D gene (5 bases each). V lost 6 bases to trimming and J lost 3 bases, with 21 bases between them. The CDR3 totals 17 residues. CDR1 SGHNT and CDR2 YYREEE come from the germline V gene (reference sequence). Drawing the rest from reference TRBV5-4 and TRBJ2-2, the complete variable domain is ETGVTQSPTHLIKTRGQQVTLRCSSQSGHNTVSWYQQALGQGPQFIFQYYREEENGRGNFPPRFSGLQFPNYSSELNVNALELDDSALYLCASTRSGPLRYTGELFFGEGSRLTVL.

This clonotype has only a few counts. This chain links TRBV9 with TRBJ2-3, with D maybe TRBD2 (6 bases). Trimming took 2 bases from V and 4 from J, leaving 11 bases between them. There are 14 residues in the CDR3. Germline V gives CDR1 SGDLS, CDR2 YYNGEE. CDR3: CASSVGGWADTQYF. DNA of the CDR3: TGTGCCAGCAGCGTCGGGGGTTGGGCAGATACGCAGTATTTT.

A few counts support this clonotype. For the CDR3, the DNA is TGTGCCAGTAGTATTCAGGGACAGGGTGGTCAGCCCCAGCATTTT. Protein sequence: CASSIQGQGGQPQHF. The chain uses TRBV19 and TRBJ1-5; 9 bases align to TRBD1. V was clipped by 3 bases and J by 6 bases; unmatched bases: 6. Looked up from germline, CDR1 is LNHDA and CDR2 is SQIVND (reference sequence). The CDR3 contains 15 residues.

V gene TRBV12-3 or TRBV12-4 combines with J gene TRBJ1-6, with D uncertain. The CDR3 length is 17 residues. V shed 2 bases and J shed 5 bases, with 16 bases lying between them. The CDR3 DNA sequence: TGTGCCAGCAGTTTAAATTCCTTCGCCGGAGATAATTCACCCCTCCACTTT. Residues: CASSLNSFAGDNSPLHF.

The chain recombines TRBV6-2 or TRBV6-3 with TRBJ2-3; D not certain. Germline-derived CDR1 and CDR2 are MNHEY and SVGEGT. The CDR3 sequence is 15 residues long. Deletions cut 2 bases from V and 1 base from J, with 10 bases between. CDR3 DNA: TGTGCCAGCAGTTACGGGGTCGAGCGCACAGATACGCAGTATTTT. This translates into CASSYGVERTDTQYF.

The table lists this clonotype with a few counts. In DNA, the CDR3 is TGTGCCAGCAATTCGAGAGGGAAAGGAGAGACCCAGTACTTC. Protein: CASNSRGKGETQYF. The chain joins TRBV2 to TRBJ2-5, with TRBD2 as a possible D gene (5 bases). The germline V gene has CDR1 SNHLY and CDR2 FYNNEI. The V gene lost 7 bases and the J gene lost 4 bases, with 16 bases spanning the gap. CDR3 size: 14 residues.

The table lists this clonotype with a few counts. The rearrangement uses TRBV7-2 and TRBJ1-2; 7 nucleotides match TRBD1. The CDR3 spans 15 residues. The germline V gene has CDR1 SGHTA and CDR2 FQGNSA. V lost 2 bases to trimming and J lost 4 bases; unmatched junction nucleotides: 7. The CDR3 DNA is TGTGCCAGCAGCTTATCGACAGGGAACACCTATGGCTACACCTTC. Its protein is CASSLSTGNTYGYTF.

V usage is TRBV19 and J usage is TRBJ1-5, with D possibly being TRBD1 (6 bases). The CDR3 runs 15 residues. The ends were cut back, 5 bases at V and 2 bases at J, with 13 bases in the middle. CDR1 and CDR2 (germline): LNHDA, SQIVND (reference sequence). The DNA of the CDR3 is TGTGCCAGTAGTCCCCAGGGGTCCCGCAATCAGCCCCAGCATTTT. Its translation is CASSPQGSRNQPQHF.

This clonotype was found many times. The V and J genes are TRBV5-1 and TRBJ2-3; 8 bases match TRBD2. V shed 0 bases, J shed 2 bases, and the junction held 5 bases outside the gene matches. The CDR3 runs 16 residues. Germline V gene sequence: CDR1 SGHRS, CDR2 YFSETQ. CDR3 in DNA: TGCGCCAGCAGCTTGGAGCCGACTAGCGCCACAGATACGCAGTATTTT. As protein: CASSLEPTSATDTQYF.

This clonotype was seen at least ten times. The chain uses TRBV5-1 and TRBJ2-5; 13 bases line up with TRBD2. With V trimmed by 6 bases and J by 2 bases, 4 bases remained unmatched. The CDR3 is 15 residues long. Germline loops: CDR1 SGHRS, CDR2 YFSETQ. This CDR3 reads CASKRTSGGQETQYF. CDR3 sequence (DNA): TGCGCCAGCAAACGGACTAGCGGGGGACAAGAGACCCAGTACTTC.

The sample holds many counts of this clonotype. The chain couples TRBV5-5 to TRBJ1-2; D is undetermined. This CDR3 has 12 amino acids. V was shortened by 7 bases and J by 12 bases, with 19 bases between the two germline ends. The germline gives CDR1 SGHKS, CDR2 YYEKEE (reference sequence). The CDR3 sequence: CASGIFGGVDTF. DNA of the CDR3: TGTGCCAGCGGGATATTCGGAGGTGTGGACACCTTC.

The CDR3 DNA reads as TGCGCCAGCAGCTGGGATAGACAGGGGGGCACTGAAGCTTTCTTT. Its translation: CASSWDRQGGTEAFF. The rearrangement joins TRBV5-1 to TRBJ1-1, with 9 bases fitting TRBD1. This CDR3 is built from 15 residues. The V segment lost 3 bases and the J segment 4 bases; nucleotides outside the gene matches: 7. Germline lookup yields CDR1 SGHRS and CDR2 YFSETQ. Full variable domain (remainder filled in from reference TRBV5-1 and TRBJ1-1): KAGVTQTPRYLIKTRGQQVTLSCSPISGHRSVSWYQQTPGQGLQFLFEYFSETQRNKGNFPGRFSGRQFSNSRSEMNVSTLELGDSALYLCASSWDRQGGTEAFFGQGTRLTVV.

The chain uses TRBV7-9 and TRBJ2-3; D may correspond to TRBD1 or TRBD2 (6 bases each). CDR1 SEHNR and CDR2 FQNEAQ come from the germline V gene (reference sequence). The V and J ends lost 5 bases and 2 bases respectively, with 14 bases between them. The CDR3 has 15 residues. CDR3 region: CASSQMGGPTDTQYF. In DNA form, the CDR3 reads TGTGCCAGCAGCCAAATGGGGGGCCCCACAGATACGCAGTATTTT.

This clonotype appeared many times. The chain is built from TRBV12-3 or TRBV12-4 and TRBJ2-3; D uncertain. Trimming removed 6 bases from V and 1 base from J, with 14 bases in between. CDR3 size: 15 residues. The CDR3 DNA reads as TGTGCCAGCAGCCCAACATCATGGGGCACAGATACGCAGTATTTT. This codes for CASSPTSWGTDTQYF.

This clonotype has a count of ten or more. V gene TRBV7-9 combines with J gene TRBJ2-3, with 12 bases that match TRBD2. The junction had 3 bases not matched to a gene; V was cut back by 5 bases and J by 3 bases. The CDR3 has 15 residues. Germline CDR1 reads SEHNR; CDR2 reads FQNEAQ (reference sequence). This CDR3 reads CASSQTSGGTDTQYF. Here the CDR3 DNA reads TGTGCCAGCAGCCAGACTAGCGGGGGAACAGATACGCAGTATTTT. Variable domain in full (rest from reference TRBV7-9 and TRBJ2-3): DTGVSQNPRHKITKRGQNVTFRCDPISEHNRLYWYRQTLGQGPEFLTYFQNEAQLEKSRLLSDRFSAERPKGSFSTLEIQRTEQGDSAMYLCASSQTSGGTDTQYFGPGTRLTVL.

The chain uses TRBV7-8 and TRBJ2-5; TRBD1 agrees at 7 bases. Trimming removed 3 bases from V and 4 bases from J; junction bases left unmatched: 5. There are 14 residues in the CDR3. Germline V gene data show CDR1 as SGHVS and CDR2 as FQNEAQ. The CDR3 region is CASSFRQGRETQYF. CDR3 in DNA: TGTGCCAGCAGCTTCAGACAGGGAAGAGAGACCCAGTACTTC.

V gene TRBV7-2 combines with J gene TRBJ2-5; no firm D call. This CDR3 comprises 13 residues. Germline V gene lookup returns CDR1 SGHTA and CDR2 FQGNSA. Between the trimmed V and J ends, which lost 3 bases and 7 bases, there was a span of 12 bases. The CDR3 nucleotides read TGTGCCAGCAGCTTTAACGAAGGCCTGACCCAGTACTTC. The encoded protein is CASSFNEGLTQYF.

This chain links TRBV20-1 with TRBJ2-3, with D perhaps being TRBD1 or TRBD2 (5 bases each). CDR1 and CDR2 (germline): DFQATT, SNEGSKA (reference sequence). V was shortened by 5 bases and J by 0 bases, with 9 bases between the two germline ends. The CDR3 sequence is 13 residues long. The CDR3 loop reads CSAVWGSTDTQYF. The CDR3 bases are TGCAGTGCTGTCTGGGGGAGCACAGATACGCAGTATTTT.

This clonotype turned up a few times. The CDR3 nucleotides read TGTGCCAGCAGCTTGGGACCGCCACCCTACGAGCAGTACGTC. This sequence encodes CASSLGPPPYEQYV. The J gene is TRBJ2-7, the V gene TRBV5-5; D remains ambiguous. Germline V gene data show CDR1 as SGHKS and CDR2 as YYEKEE (reference sequence). V was pared by 0 bases and J by 2 bases, with 9 bases between. There are 14 residues in the CDR3.

The gene calls are TRBV20-1 and TRBJ2-7, with D perhaps TRBD1 (5 bases). The CDR3 length is 12 residues. Per the germline V gene, CDR1 is DFQATT and CDR2 is SNEGSKA (reference sequence). V lost 6 bases and J 4 bases, leaving 13 bases between the germline ends. The chain's CDR3 is CSALGVGYEQYF. In DNA form, the CDR3 reads TGCAGTGCCCTAGGGGTGGGTTACGAGCAGTACTTC.

This clonotype has a handful of counts. The genes are TRBV28 and TRBJ1-5; D not certain. V was shortened by 7 bases and J by 6 bases, with 10 bases between the two germline ends. Germline V gene data show CDR1 as MDHEN and CDR2 as SYDVKM. The CDR3 loop spans 12 amino acids. The DNA of the CDR3 is TGTGCCAGCACTGTTGCTGGTCAGCCCCAGCATTTT. It codes for CASTVAGQPQHF.

The V gene is TRBV11-2, the J gene TRBJ1-6; D unresolved. The CDR3 sequence is 22 residues long. The V end lost 5 bases, the J end lost 3 bases, and 32 bases lay between the germline ends. Germline lookup yields CDR1 SGHAT and CDR2 FQNNGV. The CDR3 DNA sequence: TGTGCCAGCAGCACATTAGGGCGACCCAGGAGGACTAGAGTCTACTATAATTCACCCCTCCACTTT. It encodes CASSTLGRPRRTRVYYNSPLHF.

The CDR3 spells CASSVSGTGGSRGYTF. The CDR3, as DNA: TGTGCCAGCAGCGTTTCCGGGACTGGGGGTAGTAGAGGCTACACCTTC. This rearrangement joins TRBV9 to TRBJ1-2; D might be TRBD1 (5 bases). The CDR3 spans 16 residues. Germline-derived CDR1 and CDR2 are SGDLS and YYNGEE. Trimming removed 2 bases at V and 8 bases at J, with 22 bases between.